This TCR beta chain emerged from a study of regulatory T cells in long-lasting Graves disease. In the study overall: A definition of persistent Graves' disease required over 5 years of antithyroid drugs plus positive TSH receptor antibodies. Regarding the study as a whole: Favoring TRBV28, TRBJ1-2 and TRBJ2-5 was a feature seen in persistent disease.

Regarding this clonotype: Its antigen is as yet unknown. A much more abundant neighbour one base away suggests this may be a read error.

Time point noted: persistent/refractory GD, antithyroid drugs over 5 years with positive TRAb. PBMC-extracted RNA yielded the TCR library. The CDR3 totals 15 residues. Germline V gene data show CDR1 as SEHNR and CDR2 as FQNEAQ (reference sequence). According to the study, TCR beta libraries were built with iRepertoire HTBI primers and CDR3-region Arm-PCR. TCRdb independently ran MiXCR on the multiplex PCR reads; one entry per CDR3 protein. This table holds around 500,000 distinct CDR3 sequences, less than 25% found once. The chain has TRBV7-9 and TRBJ1-4, with 9 bases matching TRBD1. This sequence was found in a female donor with Graves disease. Here the sequenced sample was peripheral blood mononuclear cells (PBMCs), taken when the disease was refractory, from a patient treated with antithyroid drugs. CDR3 bases: TGTGCCAGCAGATCACAGGGGGCGAGTAATGAAAAACTGCTTTTT. Its protein is CASRSQGASNEKLLF.